The clone carrying this T cell receptor beta chain appeared a single time. Per the study methods: Quantification of nucleated cells was approximated via reference gene primer amplification. Sequencing was performed with immunoSEQ multiplex PCR; in TCRdb, only in-frame clones are kept and a portion is missing. That table is the source of V, J and clone size, and D and trimming were worked out from the DNA. In the table there are approximately 500,000 clones, 89% of which are singletons. Germline assignment: CDR1 LGHDT and CDR2 YNNKEL (reference sequence). CDR3 length equals 15 residues. V lost 5 bases to trimming and J lost 3 bases; unmatched junction nucleotides: 8. This sample is drawn from a study of blood T cell repertoires in COVID-19. Study background: From the United States, Italy and Spain came samples of acute and convalescent COVID-19. Sample material is recorded as cDNA or gDNA derived from T cells, B-cell-depleted T cells, or PBMCs.

Sequenced: peripheral blood. This chain links TRBV3-1 (or the pseudogene TRBV3-2) with TRBJ1-1; the match to TRBD1 covers 8 bases. The receptor was isolated from a man aged 18-30 years with COVID-19, enrolled during active disease. The CDR3 loop is CASSAGTGFDTEAFF. CDR3 in DNA: TGTGCCAGCAGCGCCGGGACAGGTTTCGACACTGAAGCTTTCTTT.